A single sample gave rise to the 8 T cell receptor beta chains below, sequenced in a study of cytomegalovirus exposure and HLA in healthy donors. The PCR employed 60 Vbeta primers together with 13 Jbeta primers. TCRdb's copy holds only in-frame clones and misses some; the assay was immunoSEQ multiplex PCR. The sample lists 200,000 to 250,000 clones, around 86% occurring once. Sequenced material: PBMCs. These receptors all stem from a woman aged 40 to 50 in good health and CMV-seronegative.

The chain links TRBV11-2 to TRBJ1-2; 8 positions match TRBD1. V was pared by 3 bases and J by 3 bases, with 6 bases of the junction left unmatched. The germline V gene encodes CDR1 SGHAT and CDR2 FQNNGV. This CDR3 region has 15 residues. As DNA, the CDR3 is TGTGCCAGCAGCTTCTCGGACAGGGATCACTATGGCTACACCTTC. Protein sequence: CASSFSDRDHYGYTF.

The V and J genes are TRBV7-3 and TRBJ2-7; 8 bases are shared with TRBD2. The CDR3 extends over 13 amino acids. Germline-derived CDR1 and CDR2 are SGHTA and FQGTGA. Losses at the gene ends were 5 bases for V and 3 bases for J; bases not matched to a gene: 3. The CDR3 spells CASSPGTSYEQYF. The CDR3 DNA reads TGTGCCAGCAGCCCCGGGACTAGCTACGAGCAGTACTTC.

The genes are TRBV5-5 and TRBJ2-1; TRBD2 matches 7 bases. This CDR3 is built from 13 residues. Germline CDR1 and CDR2: SGHKS and YYEKEE (reference sequence). V dropped 1 base and J dropped 5; count of bases not matched to a gene: 0. The CDR3 bases are TGTGCCAGCAGCTTGACTAGCGACAATGAGCAGTTCTTC. This gives the protein CASSLTSDNEQFF.

The rearrangement links TRBV11-2 to TRBJ1-3; 7 bases line up with TRBD1. V lost 5 bases, J lost 3 bases, and 7 bases stayed unmatched. CDR1 is SGHAT, CDR2 FQNNGV, per germline. This CDR3 spans 15 amino acids. In nucleotides, the CDR3 is TGTGCCAGCAGCCGAAACCGGGACAGTGGAAACACCATATATTTT. It codes for CASSRNRDSGNTIYF.

The V and J genes are TRBV5-6 and TRBJ1-6, with D tentatively TRBD1 (6 bases). CDR1 is SGHDT, CDR2 YYEEEE, per germline. The CDR3 totals 17 residues. Trimming pared 5 bases from V and 4 bases from J, leaving 19 bases between. CDR3: CASRDSSDNLYNSPLHF. DNA of the CDR3: TGTGCCAGCAGGGACAGCTCCGATAACTTATATAATTCACCCCTCCACTTT. Combining the CDR3 with reference TRBV5-6 and TRBJ1-6 gives the whole variable domain DAGVTQSPTHLIKTRGQQVTLRCSPKSGHDTVSWYQQALGQGPQFIFQYYEEEERQRGNFPDRFSGHQFPNYSSELNVNALLLGDSALYLCASRDSSDNLYNSPLHFGNGTRLTVT.

The chain uses TRBV5-1 and TRBJ1-5, with 9 positions matching TRBD1. The CDR3 totals 14 residues. Germline CDR1 SGHRS, CDR2 YFSETQ. V dropped 4 bases and J dropped 4; count of bases not matched to a gene: 3. CDR3: CASSIGQGNQPQHF. The CDR3 bases are TGCGCCAGCAGCATAGGACAGGGGAATCAGCCCCAGCATTTT.

V gene TRBV4-2 combines with J gene TRBJ2-5; possibly TRBD2 for D (6 bases). V lost 5 bases and J lost 5, with 15 bases in between. The CDR3 has 14 residues. From germline, CDR1 is LGHNA and CDR2 YNFKEQ. Written as DNA, the CDR3 is TGTGCCAGCAGCTCCGGGGGAGTCCTGGAGACCCAGTACTTC. Its translation: CASSSGGVLETQYF.

The rearrangement joins TRBV9 to TRBJ2-7; 9 bases align to TRBD1. This CDR3 is built from 16 residues. Germline V gives CDR1 SGDLS, CDR2 YYNGEE. V lost 3 bases to trimming and J lost 5 bases; unmatched junction nucleotides: 12. The CDR3 DNA sequence: TGTGCCAGCAGCGCGACAGGGGGAGGGCCGGCACACGAGCAGTACTTC. Its protein product is CASSATGGGPAHEQYF. The full variable domain, its missing parts supplied by reference TRBV9 and TRBJ2-7, is DSGVTQTPKHLITATGQRVTLRCSPRSGDLSVYWYQQSLDQGLQFLIQYYNGEERAKGNILERFSAQQFPDLHSELNLSSLELGDSALYFCASSATGGGPAHEQYFGPGTRLTVT.